The 13 T cell receptor beta chains listed next were all sequenced from one sample in a study of CD8 T cells in ankylosing spondylitis. TCRdb reanalysed the 5' RACE reads using MiXCR and keeps one entry per CDR3 protein. Here the sample spans roughly 36,000 distinct CDR3 sequences, 14% being singletons. The specimen was blood. These receptors were taken from a male donor with ankylosing spondylitis or in good health (not recorded which).

A few counts support this clonotype. The chain employs TRBV28 and TRBJ1-5, with 8 bases aligning to TRBD1. In germline, CDR1 is MDHEN, CDR2 SYDVKM. The V gene end was trimmed by 7 bases and the J gene end by 7 bases; junction bases not matched to a gene: 12. The CDR3 consists of 15 residues. The CDR3 DNA sequence: TGTGCCAGCAACCCCGATGTGACAGGGGACCAGCCCCAGCATTTT. This translates into CASNPDVTGDQPQHF.

This clonotype has just a few counts. The rearrangement links TRBV29-1 to TRBJ2-1; D possibly matches TRBD1 or TRBD2 (5 bases each). Germline lookup yields CDR1 SQVTM and CDR2 ANQGSEA. The CDR3 covers 15 residues. Trimming removed 3 bases at V and 5 bases at J, with 17 bases between. The CDR3 DNA is TGCAGCGTTGAGAGGGTAGGGGTGCAGGACAATGAGCAGTTCTTC. This gives the protein CSVERVGVQDNEQFF.

The J gene is TRBJ2-7, the V gene TRBV13; D uncertain. CDR1 and CDR2 from the germline V gene are PRHDT and FYEKMQ (reference sequence). V lost 5 bases and J lost 0, with 11 bases in between. This CDR3 is 14 amino acids long. CDR3 coding DNA: TGTGCCAGCAGCCCGGGCCCGAGCTCCTACGAGCAGTACGTC. Amino acid sequence: CASSPGPSSYEQYV.

The table lists this clonotype with a few counts. The chain has TRBV7-8 and TRBJ2-2, with 11 bases fitting TRBD2. CDR3 length equals 16 residues. CDR1 and CDR2 from the germline V gene are SGHVS and FQNEAQ. V shed 5 bases, J shed 4 bases, and the junction held 6 bases outside the gene matches. CDR3 amino acids: CASSPRLAGSTGELFF. CDR3 nucleotide sequence: TGTGCCAGCAGCCCCCGACTAGCGGGGTCCACCGGGGAGCTGTTTTTT.

This clonotype was seen a few times. V and J are TRBV7-2 and TRBJ1-5; D gene ambiguous. This CDR3 contains 13 residues. CDR1 and CDR2 from the germline V gene are SGHTA and FQGNSA. Trimming left V 6 bases short and J 7 bases short, with 13 bases between. This CDR3 is CASSLSEGQPQHF. DNA of the CDR3: TGTGCCAGCAGTCTCTCGGAAGGACAGCCCCAGCATTTT.

V usage is TRBV5-8 and J usage is TRBJ2-3, with D hard to call. CDR1 and CDR2 from the germline V gene are SGHTS and YDEGEE. There are 13 residues in the CDR3. V was cut by 4 bases and J by 5 bases, with 11 bases left in between. CDR3 amino acids: CASSIGIGDTQYF. The DNA of the CDR3 is TGTGCCAGCAGCATAGGGATCGGAGATACGCAGTATTTT.

The gene calls are TRBV12-3 or TRBV12-4 and TRBJ1-3; no clear D. V lost 8 bases to trimming and J lost 0 bases, with 5 bases between them. CDR3 size: 12 residues. The CDR3: CASADSGNTIYF. CDR3 DNA sequence: TGTGCCAGCGCGGACTCTGGAAACACCATATATTTT.

The rearrangement links TRBV28 to TRBJ2-1; D is ambiguous. Germline V lookup: CDR1 MDHEN, CDR2 SYDVKM. CDR3 length equals 14 residues. Trimming pared 3 bases from V and 7 bases from J, leaving 13 bases between. CDR3 bases: TGTGCCAGCAGTTTTTCGGCACTTTCTAATGAGCAGTTCTTC. As protein: CASSFSALSNEQFF.

This clonotype has more than one count but fewer than ten. J is TRBJ1-1 and V is TRBV6-1; no clear D gene. Germline CDR1 and CDR2: MNHNS and SASEGT. The ends were cut back, 4 bases at V and 3 bases at J, with 27 bases in the middle. The CDR3 totals 19 residues. CDR3 in DNA: TGTGCCAGCAGTGGCACTAGGTTCCCGGTCCTTCCGGGTGACACTGAAGCTTTCTTT. Encoded protein: CASSGTRFPVLPGDTEAFF.

The J gene is TRBJ1-5, the V gene TRBV27, with D maybe TRBD1 (5 bases). The CDR3 runs to 14 residues. With 2 bases removed from V and 6 bases from J, the gap between germline ends came to 11 bases. Germline V gene sequence: CDR1 MNHEY, CDR2 SMNVEV (reference sequence). CDR3 bases: TGTGCCAGCAGTTTAGGGCAGGGCGTTCAGCCCCAGCATTTT. Amino acid sequence: CASSLGQGVQPQHF.

This clonotype appeared a few times. The chain is built from TRBV7-3 and TRBJ2-3; D is ambiguous. The ends were cut back, 1 base at V and 3 bases at J, with 5 bases in the middle. The CDR3 loop spans 13 amino acids. Germline V gene sequence: CDR1 SGHTA, CDR2 FQGTGA. Here the CDR3 DNA reads TGTGCCAGCAGCTTAATCTCTACAGATACGCAGTATTTT. It is translated as CASSLISTDTQYF. Drawing the rest from reference TRBV7-3 and TRBJ2-3, the complete variable domain is GAGVSQTPSNKVTEKGKYVELRCDPISGHTALYWYRQSLGQGPEFLIYFQGTGAADDSGLPNDRFFAVRPEGSVSTLKIQRTERGDSAVYLCASSLISTDTQYFGPGTRLTVL.

The rearrangement uses TRBV29-1 and TRBJ2-7; D may correspond to TRBD1 or TRBD2 (5 bases each). V was shortened by 6 bases and J by 1 base, with 10 bases between the two germline ends. The germline V gene has CDR1 SQVTM and CDR2 ANQGSEA. This CDR3 is 12 amino acids long. CDR3: CSVGDGSYEQYF. CDR3 DNA: TGCAGCGTCGGGGACGGGTCCTACGAGCAGTACTTC.

This clonotype was seen only a few times. The rearrangement joins TRBV29-1 to TRBJ2-1; TRBD1 agrees at 7 bases. Germline loops: CDR1 SQVTM, CDR2 ANQGSEA. Trimming removed 3 bases from V and 8 bases from J; junction bases left unmatched: 7. The CDR3 loop spans 13 amino acids. CDR3 residues: CSVDATGSYEQFF. The CDR3 DNA sequence: TGCAGCGTTGACGCGACAGGGAGCTATGAGCAGTTCTTC.